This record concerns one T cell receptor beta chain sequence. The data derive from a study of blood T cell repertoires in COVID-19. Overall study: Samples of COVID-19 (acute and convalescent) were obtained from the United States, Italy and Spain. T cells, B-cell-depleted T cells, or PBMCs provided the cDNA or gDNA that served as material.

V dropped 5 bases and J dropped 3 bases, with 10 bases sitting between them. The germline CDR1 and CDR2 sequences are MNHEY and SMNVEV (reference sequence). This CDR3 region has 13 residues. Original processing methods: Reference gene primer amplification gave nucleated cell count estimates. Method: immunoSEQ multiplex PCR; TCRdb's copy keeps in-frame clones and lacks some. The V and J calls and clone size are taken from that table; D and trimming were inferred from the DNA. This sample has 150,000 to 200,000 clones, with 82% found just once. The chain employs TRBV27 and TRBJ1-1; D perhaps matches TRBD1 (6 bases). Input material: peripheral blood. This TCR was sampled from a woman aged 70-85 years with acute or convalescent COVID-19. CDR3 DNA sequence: TGTGCCAGCAGTCCGAACAGGGACACTGAAGCTTTCTTT. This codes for CASSPNRDTEAFF.